One sample yielded the 30 T cell receptor beta chains listed below, sequenced in a study of OX40 agonist ivuxolimab in advanced cancers. The assay was immunoSEQ multiplex PCR, and TCRdb's table has in-frame clones only and misses some. Of tens of thousands of clones listed, more than 75% were seen once; the top ten hold about a sixth. The material sequenced was CD4+ or CD8+ T cells sorted from blood, taken in a trial of the OX40 agonist ivuxolimab. These TCRs come from an adult with an advanced solid tumor such as melanoma, head and neck, liver or kidney cancer.

This rearrangement joins TRBV15 to TRBJ2-7, with TRBD2 matching over 8 bases. J was trimmed by 4 bases and V by 3 bases; bases with no gene match: 8. CDR1 is LNHNV, CDR2 YYDKDF, per germline (reference sequence). The CDR3 extends over 15 amino acids. The CDR3 DNA is TGTGCCACCAGCAGTACTAGCGGAGAAAGATACGAGCAGTACTTC. It is translated as CATSSTSGERYEQYF. Drawing the rest from reference TRBV15 and TRBJ2-7, the complete variable domain is DAMVIQNPRYQVTQFGKPVTLSCSQTLNHNVMYWYQQKSSQAPKLLFHYYDKDFNNEADTPDNFQSRRPNTSFCFLDIRSPGLGDTAMYLCATSSTSGERYEQYFGPGTRLTVT.

The J gene is TRBJ1-5, the V gene TRBV7-9; D gene ambiguous. The CDR3 extends over 13 amino acids. The V gene lost 5 bases and the J gene lost 4 bases, with 9 bases spanning the gap. Germline loops: CDR1 SEHNR, CDR2 FQNEAQ (reference sequence). The DNA of the CDR3 is TGTGCCAGCAGCCTCGGACCAAATCAGCCCCAGCATTTT. It specifies CASSLGPNQPQHF. The full variable domain, with the rest looked up from reference TRBV7-9 and TRBJ1-5, is DTGVSQNPRHKITKRGQNVTFRCDPISEHNRLYWYRQTLGQGPEFLTYFQNEAQLEKSRLLSDRFSAERPKGSFSTLEIQRTEQGDSAMYLCASSLGPNQPQHFGDGTRLSIL.

The CDR3 here is CASSLAGGAGGYTF. In DNA form, the CDR3 reads TGTGCCAGCAGCTTAGCAGGGGGCGCAGGTGGCTACACCTTC. The chain uses TRBV13 and TRBJ1-2; TRBD1 aligns across 8 bases. The length of the CDR3 is 14 residues. Looked up from germline, CDR1 is PRHDT and CDR2 is FYEKMQ (reference sequence). V lost 1 base and J lost 7; bases outside the gene matches: 5.

This chain links TRBV4-2 with TRBJ2-7; 7 bases fit TRBD2. Germline values: CDR1 LGHNA, CDR2 YNFKEQ. This CDR3 has 16 amino acids. V shed 6 bases and J 2 bases; nucleotides not matched to a gene: 13. In nucleotides, the CDR3 is TGTGCCAGCAGTCCCCGTGTTAGCGGGTCCACCTACGAGCAGTACTTC. Residues: CASSPRVSGSTYEQYF.

This chain links TRBV6-6 with TRBJ1-3; the match to TRBD1 covers 10 bases. From germline, CDR1 is MNHNY and CDR2 SVGAGI (reference sequence). Unmatched junction bases numbered 3, after V lost 5 bases and J lost 2 bases. CDR3 size: 15 residues. The CDR3 nucleotides read TGTGCCAGCAGTAGGGACAGGGGAACTGGAAACACCATATATTTT. Protein sequence: CASSRDRGTGNTIYF.

The chain uses TRBV6-1 and TRBJ1-2; no firm D call. Germline-derived CDR1 and CDR2 are MNHNS and SASEGT. Between the trimmed V and J ends, which lost 5 bases and 0 bases, there was a span of 13 bases. There are 15 residues in the CDR3. CDR3 sequence: CASSPRPEANYGYTF. The CDR3 DNA is TGTGCCAGCAGTCCTCGACCGGAAGCTAACTATGGCTACACCTTC.

The rearrangement uses TRBV18 and TRBJ1-4; D not certain. From germline, CDR1 is KGHSH and CDR2 LQKENI. The V and J ends lost 6 bases and 6 bases respectively, with 11 bases between them. CDR3 length equals 13 residues. The CDR3 region is CASSYRFDEKLFF. The CDR3 DNA follows: TGTGCCAGCTCTTATAGGTTTGATGAAAAACTGTTTTTT.

The chain has TRBV15 and TRBJ2-5, with no clear D. Trimming removed 3 bases from V and 5 bases from J, with 16 bases in between. CDR1 LNHNV and CDR2 YYDKDF come from the germline V gene (reference sequence). The CDR3 loop spans 15 amino acids. Here the CDR3 DNA reads TGTGCCACCAGCAGGATTACCGATGGGCTGGAGACCCAGTACTTC. Translating gives CATSRITDGLETQYF.

J is TRBJ2-7 and V is TRBV14; tentatively, D is TRBD1 or TRBD2 (5 bases each). Germline V CDR1 and CDR2: SGHDN, FVKESK. The CDR3 has 12 residues. V was shortened by 1 base and J by 12 bases, with 13 bases between the two germline ends. In DNA form, the CDR3 reads TGTGCCAGCAGCCAAGGCCGCCAGGGACGGTACTTC. The encoded protein is CASSQGRQGRYF.

The chain links TRBV29-1 to TRBJ2-2; the D is unclear. Trimming shortened V by 4 bases and J by 1 base, and 7 bases separated the two germline ends. The CDR3 sequence is 13 residues long. Germline V gene sequence: CDR1 SQVTM, CDR2 ANQGSEA. CDR3 sequence (DNA): TGCAGCGTTGCCCCGGAGAACACCGGGGAGCTGTTTTTT. It codes for CSVAPENTGELFF.

J is TRBJ2-5 and V is TRBV5-8; the D gene is possibly TRBD1 (5 bases). There are 13 residues in the CDR3. V gave up 2 bases and J gave up 5 bases, with 10 bases separating them. CDR1 SGHTS and CDR2 YDEGEE come from the germline V gene. CDR3 DNA sequence: TGTGCCAGCAGCTTCAGACAGTCGGAGACCCAGTACTTC. This encodes CASSFRQSETQYF. The full variable domain, with the rest looked up from reference TRBV5-8 and TRBJ2-5, is EAGVTQSPTHLIKTRGQQATLRCSPISGHTSVYWYQQALGLGLQFLLWYDEGEERNRGNFPPRFSGRQFPNYSSELNVNALELEDSALYLCASSFRQSETQYFGPGTRLLVL.

V usage is TRBV5-4 and J usage is TRBJ2-5; 7 bases are shared with TRBD2. Germline values: CDR1 SGHNT, CDR2 YYREEE (reference sequence). With V trimmed by 2 bases and J by 4 bases, 5 bases remained unmatched. The CDR3 is 14 residues long. The CDR3 sequence: CASSFLVAGETQYF. CDR3 coding DNA: TGTGCCAGCAGCTTCTTAGTAGCGGGAGAGACCCAGTACTTC.

A word on this clone: Relative to the germline gene, one junction end is altered; a read error may explain this. The chain combines TRBV28 with TRBJ2-7; perhaps TRBD1 as D (6 bases). There are 10 residues in the CDR3. Germline V gene data show CDR1 as MDHEN and CDR2 as SYDVKM. CDR3 coding DNA: TGTGCCAGCAGATCGGGACACGGGCCTTTC. Its translation is CASRSGHGPF. The full variable domain, in which reference TRBV28 and TRBJ2-7 provide the parts outside the CDR3, is DVKVTQSSRYLVKRTGEKVFLECVQDMDHENMFWYRQDPGLGLRLIYFSYDVKMKEKGDIPEGYSVSREKKERFSLILESASTNQTSMYLCASRSGHGPFGPGTRLTVT.

This chain connects TRBV7-9 to TRBJ2-3, with 9 nucleotides matching TRBD2. The CDR3 extends over 16 amino acids. Germline V gene sequence: CDR1 SEHNR, CDR2 FQNEAQ (reference sequence). The junction had 7 bases not matched to a gene; V was cut back by 1 base and J by 5 bases. CDR3 nucleotide sequence: TGTGCCAGCAGCTTAGGCCCAGCGGGGGGAGGAGATACGCAGTATTTT. This encodes CASSLGPAGGGDTQYF.

V and J are TRBV14 and TRBJ2-3; D possibly corresponds to TRBD2 (7 bases). With 3 bases removed from V and 3 bases from J, the gap between germline ends came to 13 bases. Germline V gives CDR1 SGHDN, CDR2 FVKESK. The CDR3 sequence is 15 residues long. The chain's CDR3 is CASSHQGRGTDTQYF. CDR3 nucleotide sequence: TGTGCCAGCAGCCACCAGGGGAGGGGAACAGATACGCAGTATTTT.

The chain combines TRBV5-1 with TRBJ1-2; TRBD1 matches 7 bases. This CDR3 has 13 residues. V trimming: 2 bases; J trimming: 6 bases; junction bases outside the gene matches: 4. Germline V gives CDR1 SGHRS, CDR2 YFSETQ. CDR3 coding DNA: TGCGCCAGCAGCTTACAGGGGCCTGATGGCTACACCTTC. Translation: CASSLQGPDGYTF.

The rearrangement uses TRBV14 and TRBJ2-2; D gene ambiguous. Germline CDR1 reads SGHDN; CDR2 reads FVKESK. The CDR3 loop spans 17 amino acids. V was cut by 3 bases and J by 2 bases, with 16 bases left in between. CDR3 DNA sequence: TGTGCCAGCAGCCAGGAAATCAGCAGCCTTAACACCGGGGAGCTGTTTTTT. As protein: CASSQEISSLNTGELFF.

This chain joins TRBV19 and TRBJ2-7; no clear D gene. This CDR3 spans 11 amino acids. The V and J ends lost 5 bases and 4 bases respectively, with 6 bases between them. Germline V lookup: CDR1 LNHDA, CDR2 SQIVND (reference sequence). The CDR3 is CASSHGYEQYF. The CDR3 region has the DNA TGTGCCAGTAGTCACGGTTACGAGCAGTACTTC.

The chain has TRBV6-1 and TRBJ1-4; no clear D gene. V gave up 5 bases and J gave up 5 bases, with 15 bases separating them. CDR3 size: 15 residues. The V gene's germline CDR1 is MNHNS and CDR2 SASEGT. This CDR3 is CASSLSGMRNEKLFF. DNA for the CDR3: TGTGCCAGCAGTCTCTCTGGAATGCGAAATGAAAAACTGTTTTTT.

The chain links TRBV15 to TRBJ2-7, with unresolved D. This CDR3 is built from 14 residues. Germline CDR1 reads LNHNV; CDR2 reads YYDKDF (reference sequence). V lost 1 base and J lost 3, with 10 bases in between. The CDR3 nucleotides read TGTGCCACCAGCAGAGTCAAGAGTGGCTACGAGCAGTACTTC. This translates into CATSRVKSGYEQYF.

The V and J genes are TRBV5-4 and TRBJ2-2, with D unresolved. Trimming left V 0 bases short and J 6 bases short, with 12 bases between. Per germline, CDR1 SGHNT and CDR2 YYREEE (reference sequence). CDR3 length: 15 residues. CDR3 bases: TGTGCCAGCAGCTTGGGACTTAGCTCTCCCGGGGAGCTGTTTTTT. Translation: CASSLGLSSPGELFF.

In its sample, this clone was seen once. The chain employs TRBV5-1 and TRBJ2-7; 8 bases are shared with TRBD1. The CDR3 consists of 18 residues. V lost 1 base, J lost 2 bases, and 14 bases stayed unmatched. Germline V CDR1 and CDR2: SGHRS, YFSETQ. CDR3: CASSLPPRVGQGAYEQYF. The CDR3 DNA is TGCGCCAGCAGCTTGCCCCCACGGGTCGGACAGGGTGCCTACGAGCAGTACTTC.

The chain employs TRBV2 and TRBJ1-2, with D maybe TRBD1 (5 bases). CDR1 SNHLY and CDR2 FYNNEI come from the germline V gene. This CDR3 has 16 amino acids. The V end was cut by 5 bases, the J end by 6 bases, with 22 bases between. In nucleotides, the CDR3 is TGTGCCAGCAGTCTAAGAGGGGCAGGTTTTATGAATGGCTACACCTTC. This codes for CASSLRGAGFMNGYTF.

The chain couples TRBV19 to TRBJ2-7, with 8 bases identical to TRBD2. The CDR3 spans 17 residues. Germline V lookup: CDR1 LNHDA, CDR2 SQIVND (reference sequence). V dropped 9 bases and J dropped 1; count of bases not matched to a gene: 17. CDR3 sequence (DNA): TGTGCCAGCAGACCGGGTCCTATCTTAGCGGGATCCTACGAGCAGTACTTC. Translation: CASRPGPILAGSYEQYF.

The chain couples TRBV5-6 to TRBJ2-5; weak D call: TRBD1 (6 bases). This CDR3 has 15 residues. Germline CDR1 SGHDT, CDR2 YYEEEE. Trimming took off 3 bases at V and 2 bases at J, with 14 bases between the two ends. CDR3 DNA: TGTGCCAGCAGCTCCTTGGGCAGGGGACAAGAGACCCAGTACTTC. This sequence encodes CASSSLGRGQETQYF.

This clone was detected a few times. The chain combines TRBV20-1 with TRBJ1-2, with D unclear. Germline V lookup: CDR1 DFQATT, CDR2 SNEGSKA (reference sequence). CDR3 length equals 11 residues. V lost 5 bases and J 0 bases, leaving 4 bases between the germline ends. CDR3 DNA: TGCAGTGCTCAAGCTAACTATGGCTACACCTTC. Protein: CSAQANYGYTF.

The CDR3 here is CASSLGVIALSYEQYF. The CDR3 DNA sequence: TGTGCCAGCAGTTTAGGGGTGATAGCCCTTTCTTACGAGCAGTACTTC. The V call is TRBV28, the J call TRBJ2-7; D is unclear. Looked up from germline, CDR1 is MDHEN and CDR2 is SYDVKM. This CDR3 has 16 amino acids. Deletions cut 2 bases from V and 4 bases from J, with 18 bases between.

V usage is TRBV14 and J usage is TRBJ2-1; 7 bases are a match to TRBD2. The CDR3 has 19 amino acids. Germline V CDR1 and CDR2: SGHDN, FVKESK. The V gene end was trimmed by 0 bases and the J gene end by 1 base; junction bases not matched to a gene: 12. CDR3 DNA: TGTGCCAGCAGCCAAGAATCCCCTTATGAGCGGGGATCCTACAATGAGCAGTTCTTC. Its translation: CASSQESPYERGSYNEQFF.

This chain joins TRBV6-1 and TRBJ1-4; no reliable D call. This CDR3 is 13 amino acids long. V was clipped by 3 bases and J by 6 bases, with 8 bases between them. CDR1 is MNHNS, CDR2 SASEGT, per germline. CDR3 bases: TGTGCCAGCAGTGAGAGAGAGCATGAAAAACTGTTTTTT. This encodes CASSEREHEKLFF.

The chain recombines TRBV28 with TRBJ1-1; D is perhaps TRBD1 (5 bases). Germline CDR1 is MDHEN and CDR2 is SYDVKM. The V gene lost 5 bases and the J gene lost 5 bases, with 12 bases spanning the gap. This CDR3 region has 13 residues. CDR3 DNA: TGTGCCAGCAGTCCCGGACGGGGGACTGAAGCTTTCTTT. It encodes CASSPGRGTEAFF.